This T cell receptor beta chain was retrieved from a study of Tregs in tolerant kidney transplant recipients. Unstimulated Tregs (CD4+CD25+CD127-) and CD4+CD25- non-Tregs were sorted from PBMCs. The V gene end was trimmed by 2 bases and the J gene end by 4 bases; junction bases not matched to a gene: 4. The CDR3 loop spans 16 amino acids. Germline V CDR1 and CDR2: SGHRS, YFSETQ. As regards this clone: Its target is not known.

Sequencing used immunoSEQ multiplex PCR; TCRdb keeps in-frame clones, though not all of them. The sample has roughly 69,000 clones, approximately 88% seen once. Study-wide findings and caveats: Donor-specific Treg expansion exceeded global Treg expansion in tolerant patients, suggesting antigen drive. Biological reproducibility was not directly addressed, but technical replication error appeared minimal.

This material consisted of CD4+ T cells from blood, taken before the transplant. The clonotype was recovered from a human donor who received a combined kidney and bone marrow transplant. V and J are TRBV5-1 and TRBJ2-1; TRBD2 matches at 12 bases. The CDR3 sequence is CASSFLAGGEYNEQFF. DNA for the CDR3: TGCGCCAGCAGCTTCCTAGCGGGAGGGGAGTACAATGAGCAGTTCTTC.